This passage covers 31 T cell receptor beta chains from one sample sequenced in a study of blood T cell repertoires in COVID-19. Generated by immunoSEQ multiplex PCR, the TCRdb table keeps only in-frame clones and is missing some. The sample has over 150,000 clones, 70% to 85% seen once. Specimen: peripheral blood. All receptors derive from a woman in her forties or fifties with acute or convalescent COVID-19.

The chain joins TRBV30 to TRBJ2-1; no definite D call. The CDR3 spans 11 residues. Germline V lookup: CDR1 GTSNPN, CDR2 SVGIG (reference sequence). Deletions cut 1 base from V and 4 bases from J, with 2 bases between. The CDR3 spells CAWSAYNEQFF. DNA of the CDR3: TGTGCCTGGAGTGCTTACAATGAGCAGTTCTTC.

The chain employs TRBV7-8 and TRBJ1-6; the match to TRBD1 covers 9 bases. Germline V gene lookup returns CDR1 SGHVS and CDR2 FQNEAQ. The CDR3 length is 15 residues. V trimming: 6 bases; J trimming: 6 bases; junction bases outside the gene matches: 6. The CDR3 sequence: CASRPGTGSNSPLHF. As DNA, the CDR3 is TGTGCCAGCAGGCCCGGGACAGGGAGTAATTCACCCCTCCACTTT.

This chain connects TRBV14 to TRBJ1-1, with D uncertain. This CDR3 contains 14 residues. The germline CDR1 and CDR2 sequences are SGHDN and FVKESK. V gave up 5 bases and J gave up 2 bases, with 12 bases separating them. As DNA, the CDR3 is TGTGCCAGCAGCAACTACCGGGATAACACTGAAGCTTTCTTT. Protein product: CASSNYRDNTEAFF. The variable domain in full, completed from reference TRBV14 and TRBJ1-1, reads EAGVTQFPSHSVIEKGQTVTLRCDPISGHDNLYWYRRVMGKEIKFLLHFVKESKQDESGMPNNRFLAERTGGTYSTLKVQPAELEDSGVYFCASSNYRDNTEAFFGQGTRLTVV.

V is TRBV27 and J is TRBJ2-2, with D maybe TRBD1 (5 bases). V lost 2 bases to trimming and J lost 5 bases, with 12 bases between them. This CDR3 is built from 15 residues. Germline V gene sequence: CDR1 MNHEY, CDR2 SMNVEV (reference sequence). The DNA of the CDR3 is TGTGCCAGCAGTTTAAAAGGGGCAGTTACCGGGGAGCTGTTTTTT. Translated: CASSLKGAVTGELFF.

This chain's CDR3 is CASSPFLNYGYTF. The CDR3 DNA reads TGTGCCAGCTCCCCGTTCCTGAACTATGGCTACACCTTC. The chain combines TRBV18 with TRBJ1-2; unclear D gene. The CDR3 totals 13 residues. Germline V CDR1 and CDR2: KGHSH, LQKENI. V was trimmed by 6 bases and J by 2 bases, leaving 10 bases between them.

This chain joins TRBV5-6 and TRBJ2-1, with 9 nucleotides matching TRBD2. Germline trimming cut 0 bases from V and 3 bases from J; bases unmatched to any gene: 10. The germline V gene encodes CDR1 SGHDT and CDR2 YYEEEE. The CDR3 consists of 18 residues. In DNA, the CDR3 is TGTGCCAGCAGCTTGGAAACCTTAGCGGGAGCCCTCTACAATGAGCAGTTCTTC. Translation gives CASSLETLAGALYNEQFF.

This clone has just one count. The chain has TRBV27 and TRBJ2-4; TRBD1 is a possible D gene (6 bases). The V gene lost 5 bases and the J gene lost 0 bases, with 14 bases spanning the gap. CDR3 size: 16 residues. Germline V gene data show CDR1 as MNHEY and CDR2 as SMNVEV (reference sequence). The CDR3 is CASSPGTFLAKNIQYF. In DNA form, the CDR3 reads TGTGCCAGCAGTCCCGGGACATTTTTAGCCAAAAACATTCAGTACTTC.

This clone was counted a few times. The chain employs TRBV15 and TRBJ1-1; D is possibly TRBD1 (5 bases). Per the germline V gene, CDR1 is LNHNV and CDR2 is YYDKDF (reference sequence). This CDR3 is 14 amino acids long. Deletions cut 3 bases from V and 1 base from J, with 9 bases between. The CDR3 sequence is CATSRWGGNTEAFF. CDR3 nucleotide sequence: TGTGCCACCAGCAGGTGGGGGGGGAACACTGAAGCTTTCTTT.

The chain carries TRBV10-1 and TRBJ2-1, with 10 positions matching TRBD2. CDR3 length equals 15 residues. Germline loops: CDR1 WNHNN, CDR2 SYGVQD (reference sequence). Trimming at V came to 3 bases and at J to 4 bases, leaving 3 bases not matched to a gene. The CDR3 protein is CASSELAGTYNEQFF. CDR3 nucleotides: TGCGCCAGCAGTGAACTAGCGGGGACGTACAATGAGCAGTTCTTC.

V gene TRBV10-2 combines with J gene TRBJ1-6; 8 nucleotides line up with TRBD1. Germline values: CDR1 WSHSY, CDR2 SAAADI. The ends lost 3 bases at V and 4 bases at J; junction bases unmatched: 5. The CDR3 is 16 residues long. CDR3 region: CASSDLWTGYNSPLHF. The CDR3 region has the DNA TGCGCCAGCAGTGACCTCTGGACAGGGTATAATTCACCCCTCCACTTT.

V gene TRBV27 combines with J gene TRBJ2-3; D not resolved. Per germline, CDR1 MNHEY and CDR2 SMNVEV (reference sequence). V gave up 3 bases and J gave up 2 bases, with 12 bases separating them. This CDR3 comprises 15 residues. The CDR3 here is CASSLRQYPTDTQYF. The CDR3 DNA reads TGTGCCAGCAGTTTGAGGCAGTACCCCACAGATACGCAGTATTTT.

For this clone: Possible read error: a much larger clone is one base away. The rearrangement uses TRBV11-2 and TRBJ2-1; 7 bases match TRBD2. The junction had 0 bases not matched to a gene; V was cut back by 2 bases and J by 5 bases. CDR3 size: 13 residues. Germline-derived CDR1 and CDR2 are SGHAT and FQNNGV. As DNA, the CDR3 is TGTGCCAGCAGCTTACTAGCGGACAATGAGCAGTTCTTC. This translates into CASSLLADNEQFF.

CDR3 sequence (DNA): TGTGCCAGCAGCGAGAGGTTGGACTATGGCTACACCTTC. The encoded protein is CASSERLDYGYTF. The chain uses TRBV9 and TRBJ1-2; D is undetermined. The V end lost 3 bases, the J end lost 3 bases, and 9 bases lay between the germline ends. Germline V gene data show CDR1 as SGDLS and CDR2 as YYNGEE. The CDR3 runs to 13 residues.

The chain uses TRBV6-5 and TRBJ1-2; TRBD1 agrees at 9 bases. The V gene's germline CDR1 is MNHEY and CDR2 SVGAGI. Losses at the gene ends were 8 bases for V and 8 bases for J; bases not matched to a gene: 6. The CDR3 contains 12 residues. The CDR3 spells CASYGTGNGYTF. DNA of the CDR3: TGTGCCAGCTACGGGACAGGGAACGGCTACACCTTC.

This clone was picked up one time. The chain is built from TRBV5-1 and TRBJ2-1; 7 bases map to TRBD2. The germline V gene has CDR1 SGHRS and CDR2 YFSETQ. After removal of 0 bases from V and 4 bases from J, the junction contained 7 bases not matched to a gene. This CDR3 comprises 16 residues. CDR3 loop: CASSLEGEGPYNEQFF. CDR3 bases: TGCGCCAGCAGCTTGGAAGGGGAGGGGCCTTACAATGAGCAGTTCTTC.

The chain carries TRBV25-1 and TRBJ1-1; 10 bases line up with TRBD1. J lost 4 bases, V lost 1 base, and 3 bases had no gene match. This CDR3 is 15 amino acids long. The germline V gene has CDR1 MGHDK and CDR2 SYGVNS. CDR3 nucleotides: TGTGCCAGCAGTGAATTGGGACAGGGGTTCACTGAAGCTTTCTTT. Encoded protein: CASSELGQGFTEAFF.

The chain employs TRBV9 and TRBJ1-4; 9 positions agree with TRBD1. With V trimmed by 3 bases and J by 6 bases, 9 bases remained unmatched. The germline V gene has CDR1 SGDLS and CDR2 YYNGEE. The CDR3 has 16 residues. CDR3 in amino acids: CASSGPPGQGDEKLFF. CDR3 in DNA: TGTGCCAGCAGCGGTCCTCCGGGACAGGGAGATGAAAAACTGTTTTTT.

This clone was seen only a few times. The chain employs TRBV11-2 and TRBJ1-1; 11 bases align to TRBD1. V gave up 1 base and J gave up 3 bases; unmatched junction bases: 4. There are 16 residues in the CDR3. Germline V CDR1 and CDR2: SGHAT, FQNNGV. The CDR3 nucleotides read TGTGCCAGCAGCTTAGGGGACAGGGGGAGGGACACTGAAGCTTTCTTT. This encodes CASSLGDRGRDTEAFF.

This clone appeared once. The DNA is omitted, as the CDR3 cannot be located on it reliably, and the CDR3 follows TCRdb's listing. The chain has TRBV12-3 or TRBV12-4 and TRBJ1-1. The CDR3 sequence runs 13 residues, both termini included. The chain's CDR3 is CASSSSGYTEAFF.

This rearrangement joins TRBV7-9 to TRBJ2-1; D is unclear. Trimming took 6 bases from V and 4 from J, leaving 25 bases between them. This CDR3 has 18 amino acids. The germline CDR1 and CDR2 sequences are SEHNR and FQNEAQ (reference sequence). This CDR3 reads CASSSSRVDLPTYNEQFF. The CDR3 nucleotides read TGTGCCAGCAGTTCAAGTCGTGTAGATCTGCCAACTTACAATGAGCAGTTCTTC.

This chain joins TRBV6-5 and TRBJ1-2; possibly TRBD1 for D (6 bases). The germline V and J ends were trimmed by 5 bases and 8 bases, with 21 bases remaining between them. Germline CDR1 MNHEY, CDR2 SVGAGI. CDR3 length equals 15 residues. The CDR3, as DNA: TGTGCCAGCAGTCTTCTAGGGGGGGGGCCCTTGGGCTACACCTTC. As protein: CASSLLGGGPLGYTF.

The rearrangement links TRBV19 to TRBJ2-3; 12 bases line up with TRBD2. Looked up from germline, CDR1 is LNHDA and CDR2 is SQIVND (reference sequence). V dropped 5 bases and J dropped 4; count of bases not matched to a gene: 4. CDR3 length: 15 amino acids. The CDR3 region is CASSPSGGAADTQYF. The CDR3 nucleotides are TGTGCCAGTAGTCCTAGCGGGGGGGCCGCAGATACGCAGTATTTT. Supplemented by reference TRBV19 and TRBJ2-3, the full variable domain reads DGGITQSPKYLFRKEGQNVTLSCEQNLNHDAMYWYRQDPGQGLRLIYYSQIVNDFQKGDIAEGYSVSREKKESFPLTVTSAQKNPTAFYLCASSPSGGAADTQYFGPGTRLTVL.

V and J are TRBV3-1 (or the pseudogene TRBV3-2) and TRBJ1-2, with 9 bases aligning to TRBD1. CDR3 length: 17 amino acids. CDR1 and CDR2 (germline): LGHDT, YNNKEL (reference sequence). After removal of 0 bases from V and 4 bases from J, the junction contained 9 bases not matched to a gene. The DNA for the CDR3 is TGTGCCAGCAGCCAAGAATACAACAGGGGGCGGGTCTATGGCTACACCTTC. This encodes CASSQEYNRGRVYGYTF.

The CDR3 DNA sequence: TGTGCCAGCAGTCCTTTCCCAGGGATGAACACTGAAGCTTTCTTT. Its protein product is CASSPFPGMNTEAFF. This chain joins TRBV28 and TRBJ1-1, with TRBD1 as a possible D gene (5 bases). The CDR3 extends over 15 amino acids. V was pared by 5 bases and J by 0 bases, with 13 bases between. Germline V gene data show CDR1 as MDHEN and CDR2 as SYDVKM.

The chain combines TRBV12-5 with TRBJ1-1, with 7 bases fitting TRBD1. With 3 bases clipped from V and 11 bases from J, the junction kept 9 bases outside the gene matches. This CDR3 region has 13 residues. Germline V CDR1 and CDR2: LGHNT, FRNRAP. The CDR3 protein is CASGLGSTGKAFF. CDR3 nucleotide sequence: TGTGCTAGTGGTTTAGGATCGACAGGGAAGGCTTTCTTT. The complete variable domain, with remaining parts taken from reference TRBV12-5 and TRBJ1-1, reads DARVTQTPRHKVTEMGQEVTMRCQPILGHNTVFWYRQTMMQGLELLAYFRNRAPLDDSGMPKDRFSAEMPDATLATLKIQPSEPRDSAVYFCASGLGSTGKAFFGQGTRLTVV.

The chain has TRBV30 and TRBJ2-1; 16 nucleotides align to TRBD2. This CDR3 has 16 amino acids. Trimming cost V 8 bases and J 6 bases; bases outside gene matches: 10. The germline gives CDR1 GTSNPN, CDR2 SVGIG (reference sequence). CDR3 amino acids: CARAEGTSGGGNEQFF. CDR3 DNA sequence: TGTGCCAGAGCGGAAGGGACTAGCGGGGGGGGCAATGAGCAGTTCTTC.

The chain links TRBV27 to TRBJ1-6; D is undetermined. There are 13 residues in the CDR3. V was cut by 8 bases and J by 7 bases, with 12 bases left in between. CDR1 and CDR2 from the germline V gene are MNHEY and SMNVEV (reference sequence). For the CDR3, the DNA is TGTGCCAGCGGACGGGAGACCAATTCACCCCTCCACTTT. Protein sequence: CASGRETNSPLHF.

This chain links TRBV30 with TRBJ1-1; D gene ambiguous. The V gene lost 1 base and the J gene lost 2 bases, with 5 bases spanning the gap. Germline V gene sequence: CDR1 GTSNPN, CDR2 SVGIG (reference sequence). This CDR3 is built from 12 residues. The CDR3 nucleotides are TGTGCCTGGAGTGACAGTAACACTGAAGCTTTCTTT. This gives the protein CAWSDSNTEAFF. The full variable domain, with the rest looked up from reference TRBV30 and TRBJ1-1, is SQTIHQWPATLVQPVGSPLSLECTVEGTSNPNLYWYRQAAGRGLQLLFYSVGIGQISSEVPQNLSASRPQDRQFILSSKKLLLSDSGFYLCAWSDSNTEAFFGQGTRLTVV.

This clone was detected a few times. The J gene is TRBJ2-5, the V gene TRBV27; 8 bases fit TRBD1. Germline V gives CDR1 MNHEY, CDR2 SMNVEV (reference sequence). Trimming removed 6 bases from V and 5 bases from J; junction bases left unmatched: 8. This CDR3 has 14 residues. The CDR3 DNA reads TGTGCCAGCAGCGACAGGGGTGGCGACGAGACCCAGTACTTC. Its translation: CASSDRGGDETQYF.

This clone was seen a single time. The chain links TRBV11-2 to TRBJ1-1; possibly TRBD1 for D (5 bases). The germline V gene has CDR1 SGHAT and CDR2 FQNNGV. The CDR3 sequence is 14 residues long. V was clipped by 1 base and J by 1 base, with 7 bases between them. CDR3 sequence reads: CASSLVGGNTEAFF. As DNA, the CDR3 is TGTGCCAGCAGCTTAGTGGGGGGGAACACTGAAGCTTTCTTT.

V and J are TRBV7-9 and TRBJ2-6; tentative D call: TRBD1 (6 bases). This CDR3 is 18 amino acids long. The germline V gene has CDR1 SEHNR and CDR2 FQNEAQ (reference sequence). V dropped 2 bases and J dropped 0 bases, with 14 bases sitting between them. CDR3 region: CASSLHRDPGSGANVLTF. The DNA of the CDR3 is TGTGCCAGCAGCTTACACAGGGACCCTGGCTCTGGGGCCAACGTCCTGACTTTC.